This is a list of T cell receptor beta chains from one sample in a study of blood T cell repertoires in COVID-19. The data were produced by immunoSEQ multiplex PCR, yet TCRdb's version contains in-frame clones alone and is incomplete. This table has 86,000 or so clones, roughly 80% appearing once. Sequencing input: peripheral blood. These receptors were taken from a man aged 65 to 79 with acute or convalescent COVID-19. CDR3s include the opening cysteine and the closing phenylalanine or tryptophan. The order of the fields is clone size, J gene, V gene, D gene, CDR3 length, CDR3 DNA, CDR3 protein. D genes are given only for firm matches. Not every row has a clone size; where given, it reads once, few, many or a size class.

NA TRBJ2-2 TRBV7-9 NA 15 TGTGCCAGCAGCTTAGTGGGAGGAGAGACCGGGGAGCTGTTTTTT CASSLVGGETGELFF
NA TRBJ2-7 TRBV5-6 NA 14 TGTGCCAGCAGCTCCCCGGGCAGAGGGTTCCAGCAGTACTTC CASSSPGRGFQQYF
NA TRBJ1-4 TRBV3-1/TRBV3-2 TRBD1 14 TGTGCCAGCAGCCTATCCGGGACAGAGGAAAAACTGTTTTTT CASSLSGTEEKLFF
NA TRBJ1-2 TRBV12-3/TRBV12-4 TRBD1 13 TGTGCCAGCAGTAGGGACAGGGGATTGGGCTACACCTTC CASSRDRGLGYTF
once TRBJ2-6 TRBV5-1 TRBD1 17 TGCGCCAGCAGCCCCGGGACAGGGGCCTCTGGGGCCAACGTCCTGACTTTC CASSPGTGASGANVLTF
NA TRBJ2-3 TRBV28 TRBD2 18 TGTGCCAGCAGTTTGCCCTGGACTAGCGGGGGGGTTAAAGATACGCAGTATTTT CASSLPWTSGGVKDTQYF
NA TRBJ2-3 TRBV14 NA 12 TGTGCCAGCAGCCAAGATGCCGGGACGCAGTATTTT CASSQDAGTQYF
NA TRBJ2-3 TRBV10-1 TRBD2 17 TGCGCCAGCTCCCGAACCGGGACTAGCGGGGCGTGGGATACGCAGTATTTT CASSRTGTSGAWDTQYF
NA TRBJ1-5 TRBV7-2 NA 15 TGTGCCAGCAGCTCAAACCCAGAGGGAAATCAGCCCCAGCATTTT CASSSNPEGNQPQHF
NA TRBJ1-1 TRBV5-1 TRBD1 14 TGCGCCAGCAGCTCGGGACAGGGGGTCACTGAAGCTTTCTTT CASSSGQGVTEAFF
NA TRBJ2-3 TRBV5-1 TRBD2 15 TGCGCCAGCAGCTTGGTGAGCGGGGGGGCGGATACGCAGTATTTT CASSLVSGGADTQYF
NA TRBJ1-5 TRBV19 NA 13 TGTGCCAGTTCCCTGGGCAGTTTAAAGCCCCAGCATTTT CASSLGSLKPQHF
NA TRBJ2-5 TRBV5-8 NA 14 TGTGCCAGCAGCTTGGTGGGGGGCCAAGAGACCCAGTACTTC CASSLVGGQETQYF
once TRBJ2-3 TRBV14 TRBD1 14 TGTGCCAGCAGCTCGGGACAGGGTCTCGATACGCAGTATTTT CASSSGQGLDTQYF
NA TRBJ2-2 TRBV3-1/TRBV3-2 NA 13 TGTGCCAGCAGCCCCCTGAGAACCGGGGAGCTGTTTTTT CASSPLRTGELFF
many TRBJ2-5 TRBV3-1/TRBV3-2 TRBD2 15 TGTGCCAGCAGCCGGGGAAAGACTAGCGGGGAGACCCAGTACTTC CASSRGKTSGETQYF
NA TRBJ1-2 TRBV7-9 NA 14 TGTGCCAGCACCGACCCTGGGGGGACCTATGGCTACACCTTC CASTDPGGTYGYTF
NA TRBJ1-6 TRBV5-5 TRBD1 16 TGTGCCAGCAGCTTGGAGGGGGACAGGGTAAATTCACCCCTCCACTTT CASSLEGDRVNSPLHF
NA TRBJ2-2 TRBV15 TRBD2 16 TGTGCCACCAGCAGGACTCGGGGGGCGAACACCGGGGAGCTGTTTTTT CATSRTRGANTGELFF
NA TRBJ2-7 TRBV11-2 NA 13 TGTGCCAGCAGCCGAGGGCCTTCCTACGAGCAGTACTTC CASSRGPSYEQYF
NA TRBJ2-4 TRBV28 TRBD1 19 TGTGCCAGCAGTCCCCCCCCCTACAGGGGAAGGGGAGCCAAAAACATTCAGTACTTC CASSPPPYRGRGAKNIQYF
NA TRBJ1-5 TRBV5-1 NA 15 TGCGCCAGCAGCTTGGGGGCAGGGGGCAATCAGCCCCAGCATTTT CASSLGAGGNQPQHF
NA TRBJ2-1 TRBV28 TRBD2 16 TGTGCCAGCACCCGACTAGCGGGGTTTTATGGCTATGAGCAGTTCTTC CASTRLAGFYGYEQFF
once TRBJ1-5 TRBV6-6 TRBD1 15 TGTGCCAGCAGTTCTACAGGGGTTAGCAATCAGCCCCAGCATTTT CASSSTGVSNQPQHF
NA TRBJ1-4 TRBV25-1 NA 15 TGTGCCAGCAGTGAAACGCGGCTGTTTAATGAAAAACTGTTTTTT CASSETRLFNEKLFF
NA TRBJ1-1 TRBV10-1 TRBD1 14 TGCGCCAGCAGTGCGGCAGGGGGTATTTCGGAAGCTTTCTTT CASSAAGGISEAFF
NA TRBJ2-1 TRBV6-9 TRBD1 16 TGTGCCAGCAACGGACAGGGTGGTAGCTCCTACAATGAGCAGTTCTTC CASNGQGGSSYNEQFF
NA TRBJ2-2 TRBV6-5 NA 12 TGTGCCAGCAGCCGGGGCACCGGGGAGCTGTTTTTT CASSRGTGELFF
NA TRBJ1-2 TRBV5-1 NA 15 TGCGCCAGCAGCCCTCATGGGGAGCTAGCCTATGGCTACACCTTC CASSPHGELAYGYTF
NA TRBJ1-6 TRBV3-1/TRBV3-2 NA 16 TGTGCCAGCAGCCAAGTACTCTTGGGGCAAAATTCACCCCTCCACTTT CASSQVLLGQNSPLHF
NA TRBJ2-1 TRBV18 TRBD1 16 TGTGCCAGCTCACCACGGACAGGGAGCTCCTACAATGAGCAGTTCTTC CASSPRTGSSYNEQFF
NA TRBJ2-2 TRBV5-1 NA 15 TGCGCCAGCAGCTTTGGGGGGAAACGTGGCGGGGAGCTGTTTTTT CASSFGGKRGGELFF
NA TRBJ1-3 TRBV25-1 NA 15 TGTGCCAGCAGCGCCCCAGGCCCCTCTGGAAACACCATATATTTT CASSAPGPSGNTIYF
NA TRBJ1-2 TRBV28 TRBD1 16 TGTGCCAGCAGTCCTCATCCGGGACAGGGGGCGACTGGCTACACCTTC CASSPHPGQGATGYTF
NA TRBJ1-1 TRBV5-6 TRBD1 14 TGTGCCAGCAGCTCAACAGGGGGGAGGACTGAAGCTTTCTTT CASSSTGGRTEAFF
NA TRBJ2-5 TRBV5-6 NA 17 TGTGCCAGCAGCTTGATGAAGGGCGGGTGGGACCAAGAGACCCAGTACTTC CASSLMKGGWDQETQYF
NA TRBJ2-2 TRBV12-3/TRBV12-4 NA 13 TGTGCCAGCAGCCAAGCGGGTTTCGGGGAGCTGTTTTTT CASSQAGFGELFF
NA TRBJ2-1 TRBV5-1 NA 13 TGCGCCAGCAGCTTGGTAGATCTCTATGAGCAGTTCTTC CASSLVDLYEQFF
NA TRBJ2-2 TRBV4-2 TRBD2 16 TGTGCCAGCGGTACTATAGCGGGGGCGAACACCGGGGAGCTGTTTTTT CASGTIAGANTGELFF
NA TRBJ1-2 TRBV7-2 NA 15 TGTGCCAGCAGCGCCCGAGGGGGGGCGGACTATGGCTACACCTTC CASSARGGADYGYTF